This T cell receptor (beta chain) was observed in a study of T-cell memory formation after mild COVID-19. This clonotype has only a few counts. Its antigen remains unidentified. Study-wide results and limits: Memory cells collected pre-infection included some clones that later responded, suggesting cross-reactive memory joined.

MiXCR, applied by TCRdb to the 5' RACE reads, yields one record per CDR3 protein. The sample carries around 200,000 distinct CDR3 sequences, about a fifth recorded once. V gave up 0 bases and J gave up 1 base, with 9 bases separating them. Germline CDR1 DFQATT, CDR2 SNEGSKA (reference sequence). CDR3 size: 14 residues. This TCR was sampled from an adult woman who had mild COVID-19 (a few samples of this study predate the infection). Cell type and time point are not known. Sequencing input: PBMCs or a T cell subset sorted from them (not recorded which). This chain connects TRBV20-1 to TRBJ1-1; the D gene is possibly TRBD1 (6 bases). CDR3 residues: CSARDGQPNTEAFF. Written as DNA, the CDR3 is TGCAGTGCTAGAGATGGACAGCCGAACACTGAAGCTTTCTTT.